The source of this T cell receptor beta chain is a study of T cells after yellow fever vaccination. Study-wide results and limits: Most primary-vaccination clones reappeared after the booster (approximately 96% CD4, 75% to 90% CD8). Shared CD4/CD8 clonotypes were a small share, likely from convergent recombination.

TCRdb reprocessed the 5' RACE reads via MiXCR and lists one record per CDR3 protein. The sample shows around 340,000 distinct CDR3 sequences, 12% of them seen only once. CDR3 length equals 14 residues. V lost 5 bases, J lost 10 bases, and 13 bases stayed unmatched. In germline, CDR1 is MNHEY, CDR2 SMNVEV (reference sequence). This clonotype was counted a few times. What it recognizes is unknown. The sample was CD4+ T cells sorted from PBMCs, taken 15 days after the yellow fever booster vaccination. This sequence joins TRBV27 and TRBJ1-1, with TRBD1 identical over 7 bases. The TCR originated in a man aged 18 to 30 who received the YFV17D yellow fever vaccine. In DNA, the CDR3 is TGTGCCAGCAGTATGGACAGGACCCCCCTCCGAGCTTTCTTT. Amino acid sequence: CASSMDRTPLRAFF.